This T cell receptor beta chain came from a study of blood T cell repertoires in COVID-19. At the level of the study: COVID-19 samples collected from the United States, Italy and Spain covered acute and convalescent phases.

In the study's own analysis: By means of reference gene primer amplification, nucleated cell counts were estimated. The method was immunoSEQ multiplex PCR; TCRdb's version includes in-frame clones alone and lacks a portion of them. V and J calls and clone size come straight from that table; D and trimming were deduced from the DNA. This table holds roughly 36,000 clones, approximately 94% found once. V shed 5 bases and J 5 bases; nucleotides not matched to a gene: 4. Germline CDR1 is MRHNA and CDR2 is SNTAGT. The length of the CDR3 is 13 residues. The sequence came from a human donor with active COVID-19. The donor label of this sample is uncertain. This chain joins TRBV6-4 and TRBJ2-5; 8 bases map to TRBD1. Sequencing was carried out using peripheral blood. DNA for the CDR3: TGTGCCAGCAGTCAGGGGGCGAAGGAGACCCAGTACTTC. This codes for CASSQGAKETQYF.